Listed here are 19 T cell receptor beta chains from one sample, sequenced in a study of early T cells in non-severe SARS-CoV-2 infection. Using its own MiXCR run on the 5' RACE reads, TCRdb lists one record per CDR3 protein. This sample carries about 79,000 distinct CDR3 sequences, approximately 11% of them seen once, and the ten largest clones take approximately 4.5%. The sequenced material came from whole blood. The receptors stem from an adult who was a healthcare worker with PCR-confirmed SARS-CoV-2 infection or an uninfected control (not recorded which).

This clonotype showed up many times. The V call is TRBV10-3, the J call TRBJ1-1, with 8 nucleotides matching TRBD1. J was trimmed by 1 base and V by 5 bases; bases with no gene match: 3. This CDR3 has 14 residues. Germline assignment: CDR1 ENHRY and CDR2 SYGVKD. For the CDR3, the DNA is TGTGCCATCAGTTCCGGGACAGGGAACACTGAAGCTTTCTTT. It yields the protein CAISSGTGNTEAFF.

This clonotype occurred many times. The V and J genes are TRBV4-3 and TRBJ2-1; 10 nucleotides align to TRBD2. Trimming removed 0 bases from V and 8 bases from J; junction bases left unmatched: 13. The CDR3 consists of 18 residues. Germline lookup yields CDR1 LGHNA and CDR2 YSLEER. CDR3 bases: TGCGCCAGCAGCCAAGAGGCTTTAGGAGCGGGGGGGTACGATGAGCAGTTCTTC. It yields the protein CASSQEALGAGGYDEQFF.

V usage is TRBV15 and J usage is TRBJ1-1; no clear D gene. The germline V and J ends were trimmed by 0 bases and 7 bases, with 6 bases remaining between them. This CDR3 has 12 amino acids. The germline gives CDR1 LNHNV, CDR2 YYDKDF (reference sequence). CDR3 DNA sequence: TGTGCCACCAGCAGAGATCGGGGTGAAGCTTTCTTT. This gives the protein CATSRDRGEAFF.

In its sample, this clonotype was seen many times. CDR3 bases: TGTGCCAGCCTCAATAACCCAGACGGGGAGCTGTTTTTT. Protein sequence: CASLNNPDGELFF. The chain joins TRBV5-6 to TRBJ2-2, with unresolved D. Trimming stripped 7 bases from V and 7 bases from J, with 14 bases between. This CDR3 comprises 13 residues. Germline assignment: CDR1 SGHDT and CDR2 YYEEEE.

This clonotype was counted many times. The chain recombines TRBV2 with TRBJ2-7, with 10 positions matching TRBD2. Germline CDR1 and CDR2: SNHLY and FYNNEI. This CDR3 contains 16 residues. V lost 9 bases to trimming and J lost 0 bases; unmatched junction nucleotides: 11. The CDR3 sequence is CASSGSGGILSYEQYF. The DNA for the CDR3 is TGTGCCAGTTCCGGTAGCGGGGGGATACTCTCCTACGAGCAGTACTTC.

This clonotype was seen a handful of times. This sequence joins TRBV7-7 and TRBJ2-2, with D unclear. The V end was cut by 5 bases, the J end by 6 bases, with 19 bases between. CDR3 length equals 16 residues. The germline V gene encodes CDR1 SSHAT and CDR2 FNYEAQ (reference sequence). Written as DNA, the CDR3 is TGTGCCAGCAGCCCCCGGGCAGTGGGTAGGGCCGGGGAGCTGTTTTTT. Translating it yields CASSPRAVGRAGELFF.

This chain links TRBV7-9 with TRBJ2-5, with TRBD2 matching over 13 bases. The CDR3 covers 16 residues. Germline-derived CDR1 and CDR2 are SEHNR and FQNEAQ (reference sequence). V was pared by 4 bases and J by 4 bases, with 6 bases of the junction left unmatched. CDR3 loop: CASSSTSGGSLETQYF. The CDR3 DNA sequence: TGTGCCAGCAGCTCGACTAGCGGGGGGTCGTTAGAGACCCAGTACTTC.

The CDR3 DNA is TGCAGCGCGGGTCGTGGGCGGGATGGCTACACCTTC. Amino acids: CSAGRGRDGYTF. This rearrangement joins TRBV29-1 to TRBJ1-2, with D uncertain. Trimming took off 7 bases at V and 6 bases at J, with 15 bases between the two ends. CDR1 is SQVTM, CDR2 ANQGSEA, per germline. This CDR3 is built from 12 residues.

The rearrangement links TRBV6-5 to TRBJ2-3; 11 nucleotides line up with TRBD2. Germline CDR1 is MNHEY and CDR2 is SVGAGI. V was clipped by 2 bases and J by 2 bases; unmatched bases: 12. This CDR3 is built from 19 residues. For the CDR3, the DNA is TGTGCCAGCAGTTACCCCCCCTCACTAGCGGGGGCCTCCACAGATACGCAGTATTTT. It yields the protein CASSYPPSLAGASTDTQYF.

This clonotype was picked up a small number of times. The chain combines TRBV5-4 with TRBJ2-1, with 13 bases matching TRBD2. The ends lost 10 bases at V and 9 bases at J; junction bases unmatched: 4. The CDR3 is 12 residues long. Germline V lookup: CDR1 SGHNT, CDR2 YYREEE (reference sequence). CDR3 DNA sequence: TGTGCCCACAGGACTAGCGGGGGTGAGCAGTTCTTC. It is translated as CAHRTSGGEQFF.

The chain carries TRBV4-2 and TRBJ2-7; 11 bases align to TRBD2. V dropped 0 bases and J dropped 2; count of bases not matched to a gene: 9. Germline loops: CDR1 LGHNA, CDR2 YNFKEQ. CDR3 length: 18 amino acids. The CDR3 region is CASSQDPLAGGFTYEQYF. The CDR3 bases are TGTGCCAGCAGCCAAGACCCGCTAGCGGGGGGCTTCACCTACGAGCAGTACTTC.

This clonotype occurred a few times. This sequence joins TRBV7-9 and TRBJ2-2; D perhaps matches TRBD2 (6 bases). The CDR3 loop spans 15 amino acids. V was trimmed by 5 bases and J by 4 bases, leaving 14 bases between them. Germline loops: CDR1 SEHNR, CDR2 FQNEAQ (reference sequence). For the CDR3, the DNA is TGTGCCAGCAGCGCCCGAAAGGGAGGCACCGGGGAGCTGTTTTTT. This sequence encodes CASSARKGGTGELFF. Supplemented by reference TRBV7-9 and TRBJ2-2, the full variable domain reads DTGVSQNPRHKITKRGQNVTFRCDPISEHNRLYWYRQTLGQGPEFLTYFQNEAQLEKSRLLSDRFSAERPKGSFSTLEIQRTEQGDSAMYLCASSARKGGTGELFFGEGSRLTVL.

This clonotype was seen only a few times. The V call is TRBV14, the J call TRBJ1-3; D unclear. Germline V gene lookup returns CDR1 SGHDN and CDR2 FVKESK. The CDR3 runs 16 residues. Deletions cut 0 bases from V and 4 bases from J, with 13 bases between. The CDR3 DNA reads TGTGCCAGCAGCCAAGACAGTACAGTCAGCGGAAACACCATATATTTT. It encodes CASSQDSTVSGNTIYF.

The chain joins TRBV29-1 to TRBJ2-6; no reliable D call. The CDR3 has 14 residues. Trimming left V 4 bases short and J 2 bases short, with 9 bases between. Germline assignment: CDR1 SQVTM and CDR2 ANQGSEA. CDR3 DNA: TGCAGCGTTGGATTAGGAACTGGGGCCAACGTCCTGACTTTC. Translation: CSVGLGTGANVLTF.

This clonotype occurred many times. V gene TRBV7-3 combines with J gene TRBJ1-6; D possibly corresponds to TRBD1 (6 bases). The CDR3 totals 15 residues. Germline-derived CDR1 and CDR2 are SGHTA and FQGTGA. Between the trimmed V and J ends, which lost 2 bases and 7 bases, there was a span of 12 bases. CDR3 sequence: CASSLLGQQNSPLHF. CDR3 sequence (DNA): TGTGCCAGCAGCTTACTAGGACAGCAAAATTCACCCCTCCACTTT. Based on the CDR3 plus reference TRBV7-3 and TRBJ1-6, the full variable domain is GAGVSQTPSNKVTEKGKYVELRCDPISGHTALYWYRQSLGQGPEFLIYFQGTGAADDSGLPNDRFFAVRPEGSVSTLKIQRTERGDSAVYLCASSLLGQQNSPLHFGNGTRLTVT.

Many counts were recorded for this clonotype. The CDR3 sequence: CASCLRGTNQPQHF. The CDR3 DNA sequence: TGTGCCAGTTGTCTTCGGGGTACCAATCAGCCCCAGCATTTT. This sequence joins TRBV2 and TRBJ1-5; D is undetermined. Trimming cost V 9 bases and J 3 bases, with 15 bases left between them. Looked up from germline, CDR1 is SNHLY and CDR2 is FYNNEI. The CDR3 totals 14 residues.

This clonotype was found a few times. The V call is TRBV4-1, the J call TRBJ1-6; the match to TRBD1 covers 9 bases. The length of the CDR3 is 15 residues. The germline CDR1 and CDR2 sequences are MGHRA and YSYEKL. V shed 4 bases, J shed 9 bases, and the junction held 7 bases outside the gene matches. The CDR3 coding sequence is TGCGCCAGCAGCCTTGGCGGACAGGGGTTTTCACCCCTCCACTTT. It codes for CASSLGGQGFSPLHF.

This clonotype turned up a few times. The rearrangement joins TRBV6-5 to TRBJ2-3; D unresolved. Trimming took off 6 bases at V and 2 bases at J, with 15 bases between the two ends. The CDR3 length is 15 residues. CDR1 MNHEY and CDR2 SVGAGI come from the germline V gene. CDR3 bases: TGTGCCAGCAGCTCCGATGGACGATTCACAGATACGCAGTATTTT. This encodes CASSSDGRFTDTQYF.

The rearrangement links TRBV21-1 to TRBJ1-5; no check of the table's D call, TRBD1, against the DNA was made. TRBV21-1 is termed a pseudogene. The CDR3 is 11 residues long. The CDR3 DNA reads TGTGCCAATCAGGGGAATCAGCCCCAGCATTTT. Translating gives CANQGNQPQHF.